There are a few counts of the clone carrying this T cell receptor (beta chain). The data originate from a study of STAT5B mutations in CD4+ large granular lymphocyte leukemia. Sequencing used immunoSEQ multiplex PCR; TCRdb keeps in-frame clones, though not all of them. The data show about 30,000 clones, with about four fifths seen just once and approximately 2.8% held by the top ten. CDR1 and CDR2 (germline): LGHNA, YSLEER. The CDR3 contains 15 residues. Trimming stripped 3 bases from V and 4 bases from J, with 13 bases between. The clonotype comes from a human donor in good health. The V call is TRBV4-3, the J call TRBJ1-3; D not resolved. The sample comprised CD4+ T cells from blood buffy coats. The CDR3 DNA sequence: TGCGCCAGCAGCCATGCATCAGGCTCCGGAAACACCATATATTTT. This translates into CASSHASGSGNTIYF.